The clone carrying this TCR beta chain was seen a few times. The antigen is not known. V dropped 6 bases and J dropped 4; count of bases not matched to a gene: 10. Germline CDR1 reads MNHEY; CDR2 reads SMNVEV (reference sequence). This CDR3 contains 17 residues. The donors gave bone marrow, and they were healthy. The PCR had 60 Vbeta and 13 Jbeta primers. Produced via immunoSEQ multiplex PCR; TCRdb's table is partial and in-frame only. The sample holds about 150,000 clones, over 60% seen once. The data derive from a study of cytomegalovirus exposure and HLA in healthy donors. Study-wide findings and caveats: Later on, analysis showed that most CMV-associated TCR beta chains appeared to be HLA-restricted. Indistinguishable V segments such as TRBV6-2 and TRBV6-3 were excluded.

Material: PBMCs. The TCR originated in a woman under 30 in good health and CMV-seronegative. The rearrangement links TRBV27 to TRBJ2-3; 13 positions agree with TRBD2. As DNA, the CDR3 is TGTGCCAGCAGAATTTCGGGTGGGACTAGCGGGGCAGATACGCAGTATTTT. Its protein product is CASRISGGTSGADTQYF.